The 2 T cell receptor beta chains presented below share a single source sample, sequenced in a study of cytomegalovirus exposure and HLA in healthy donors. The PCR contained 60 Vbeta and 13 Jbeta primers. Clones were sequenced by immunoSEQ multiplex PCR, and TCRdb holds only the in-frame ones, with some missing. The data contain 150,000 to 200,000 clones, about 62% of them singletons. Material: PBMCs. The receptors originated from a man aged 40-55 years in good health and CMV-seronegative.

The genes are TRBV13 and TRBJ2-3, with TRBD1 matching 8 bases. J was trimmed by 2 bases and V by 2 bases; bases with no gene match: 15. The CDR3 contains 19 residues. Germline-derived CDR1 and CDR2 are PRHDT and FYEKMQ (reference sequence). Here the CDR3 reads CASSLPRGRRRVITDTQYF. The CDR3 DNA reads as TGTGCCAGCAGCTTACCCAGGGGGCGCCGAAGAGTTATCACAGATACGCAGTATTTT.

The chain links TRBV2 to TRBJ1-2; tentatively, D is TRBD1 (6 bases). Germline CDR1 SNHLY, CDR2 FYNNEI. The CDR3 has 17 residues. Trimming stripped 0 bases from V and 2 bases from J, with 16 bases between. CDR3 nucleotide sequence: TGTGCCAGCAGTGAAGCGCCTCACCGGGACACAAACTATGGCTACACCTTC. Amino acids: CASSEAPHRDTNYGYTF.